The T cell receptor beta chain under discussion was sequenced for a study of cytomegalovirus exposure and HLA in healthy donors (dated by TCRdb to about 2017). Looking at the study overall: According to an earlier analysis of 550 to 750 of the donors, about 179 million T cells yielded over 90 million unique TCR beta sequences and roughly 280 Gb of sequence data. Roughly 300 gigabases of sequencing data and some 85 million unique TCR sequences were included in an early release covering 550 to 650 HLA-typed donors. The genetic ancestry cluster associated with self-reported Caucasian donors included 81% of the approximately 400 genotyped donors. The aim of the study was to test whether cataloging public T cell receptors could identify signatures of past pathogen exposure. The study used immunosequencing to profile the T cell repertoires of under 700 subjects and linked those repertoires to cytomegalovirus serostatus. In addition to the first cohort of 666 subjects, a separate validation cohort of 130 or so different subjects was used. The study combined high-throughput TCR immunosequencing, statistical association of individual TCRs with disease status, and machine learning to predict cytomegalovirus infection status. A later analysis re-examined previously published TCR beta repertoires from more than 550 donors and added high-resolution HLA genotyping to investigate patterns of TCR occurrence. In the later analysis, no new phenotypic data were used to find candidate immune exposures; instead, reliance was placed on TCR beta sequences and their occurrence across donors. An earlier analysis of some 500 of the donors applied high-throughput TCR beta sequencing to assess whether each TCR beta V gene segment acted as functional or pseudogenic. Donor age, sex, ethnicity and CMV serostatus were compiled alongside the repertoire data. A later genetic analysis used genome-wide SNP genotypes for about three fifths of the roughly 700 donors, treating that subset as a discovery cohort. Every discovery cohort repertoire had been produced on one sequencing platform. HLA typing included class I and class II loci at four-digit resolution. The number of donors typed differed by locus, with 629-630 for A, B, C, DRB1 and DQB1, around 520 for DQA1, under 610 for DPA1, and under 490 for DPB1. Four to six DR-DQ haplotypes were handled as single units for association and clustering, since linkage in the cohort was strong. Among 398 genotyped donors of the cohort, an average of approximately 240,000 unique TCR beta nucleotide sequences was sequenced per donor, of which about 19% were non-productive. Summary of the overall study and its limitations: A further reported finding was that TCR beta sequences accurately predicted the HLA-A and HLA-B alleles for most subjects in the first cohort. The authors suggested that the approach could potentially be generalized to other disease states and immunological phenotypes. This cohort had only TCR beta chains sequenced, and the lack of alpha or paired-chain data limited which features could be detected. Compared with the roughly 600-donor mean, donors in an Asian-associated ancestry cluster had fewer N-insertions in productive TCRs, according to a later genetic analysis. Broadly in line with IMGT annotations, most TCR beta V segments showed up in productive rearrangements about 90% or about 30% of the time in an earlier analysis of approximately 600 of the donors. The earlier analysis of 587 of the donors excluded approximately 17 rarely observed V segments, including chromosome 9 orphons, because counts were too low. Correlated functional status among segregating V segments might reflect linkage disequilibrium, but an unknown experimental factor could not be ruled out. According to a later analysis, TCR association rates differed among HLA loci, with DRB1 alleles showing the most associated TCRs and HLA-C alleles showing the fewest. Sequencing depth was assumed to be roughly uniform across donors in the presence/absence analyses, though that assumption may not hold. According to a later analysis, parvovirus B19, influenza, CMV and Epstein-Barr virus appeared linked to several top co-occurrence clusters. The classifier was reported to diagnose cytomegalovirus status with high specificity and sensitivity in both the original cohort and the validation cohort. V-gene and J-gene trimming of TCR beta chains was associated with a missense DCLRE1C variant in a later genetic analysis, and the association was replicated in an independent cohort. Most CMV-associated TCR beta chains appeared to be HLA-restricted in a later analysis, and the HLA associations seemed to be driven largely by CMV exposure. CMV serostatus was the only immune exposure information available for the cohort. A group of highly shared sequence variants was considered likely to be a technical artifact of the sequencing pipeline. Compared with equally common non-associated chains, HLA-associated TCR beta chains in a later analysis were more clonally expanded and had lower generation probabilities. Most TCR sequences were seen in very few donors, while some public TCRs were found in many individuals. In a later analysis, more than 15,000 TCR beta sequences were associated with specific HLA alleles at a false discovery rate of 0.05. Because the 87-base-pair reads could not distinguish some IMGT-functional V segments, including TRBV6-2 and TRBV6-3, those segments were excluded. When HLA alleles, especially DR and DQ, strongly co-occurred, attributing TCR associations to individual alleles was difficult. Because HLA typing was missing for some donors at each locus, association tests included only the typed subset. A total of 164 TCR beta chains were listed by the study as associated with cytomegalovirus. Three of the identified cytomegalovirus-associated TCR beta chains were confirmed in vitro to be specific for cytomegalovirus antigens.

In total, roughly 710 healthy bone marrow donors made up the cohort. At the time of sampling, all cohort members were nominally healthy, though unrecorded immune exposures were likely present. The donor was CMV seronegative and belonged to the group of several hundred seronegative cohort members. Each donor provided a peripheral blood sample, and peripheral blood mononuclear cells were used for TCR beta sequencing. The Qiagen DNeasy Blood Extraction Kit was used to extract genomic DNA from the blood cell samples. The library relied on the immunoSEQ multiplex PCR assay. For the multiplex PCR, a mixture combining 60 forward primers for TCR Vbeta segments and 13 reverse primers for TCR Jbeta segments was used. The CDR3 region of rearranged TCR beta genes was amplified from genomic DNA by a multiplex PCR assay. On the Illumina HiSeq System, the amplified TCR beta libraries were sequenced as 87-base-pair reads. As for the authors' bioinformatics: A later analysis counted about 80 million unique TCR beta chains across the 700 or so repertoires, and around 9.9 million of these chains were shared by at least two donors. Raw reads were error-corrected and collapsed into unique sequences with a nearest-neighbor algorithm that merged closely related sequences to remove PCR and sequencing errors. CDR3 sequences were aligned to IMGT reference sequences to assign V, D and J gene segments. For a sequence to be retained, at least a six-nucleotide match to both a V gene segment and a J gene segment was required. Rearrangements were classified as productive when the CDR3 lacked stop codons and remained in frame with V and J, and all other rearrangements were classified as non-productive. Following IMGT convention, CDR3 was defined as the stretch from the second conserved V-encoded cysteine up to the conserved J-encoded phenylalanine. Sequences without an unambiguous match to a single V gene segment were excluded from the earlier analysis of 500 to 700 of the donors. An earlier analysis of a few hundred of the donors called V segments functional above 56.7% productive rearrangements and segregating when the between-donor standard deviation exceeded 5%. To diagnose cytomegalovirus status from the catalog of TCR beta chain sequences, a statistical classification framework was built. V and J gene assignment, in a later analysis, came from comparing TCR nucleotide sequences with IMGT/GENE-DB human TR gene sequences. The TCRdist pipeline was used in a later analysis to assign CDR3 sequences and most-parsimonious VDJ recombination scenarios. In a later analysis, every TCR beta chain was defined by the combination of its CDR3 amino acid sequence and its V-gene family, and reads without a unique V-gene family were dropped. As a way to deal with suspected cross-contamination and a sequencing artifact, a later analysis dropped 450 to 700 nucleotide sequences that were highly shared and had low generation probability. In a later analysis, a clonal expansion index for each public chain was calculated from normalized within-repertoire ranks of inferred template counts. In a later analysis, generation probabilities were computed using a VDJ recombination model fitted to out-of-frame rearrangements, and the results were checked against IGoR. In a later analysis, TCR-TCR, TCR-HLA and TCR-CMV co-occurrence was scored with hypergeometric tests, and a repertoire-size bias correction was applied to TCR pairs. In a later analysis, false discovery rates were estimated by permuting HLA or CMV assignments 20 times. In a later analysis, co-occurring TCRs were grouped using DBSCAN, and TCRdist sequence similarity was added for clustering within HLA-allele-positive subsets. For co-occurrence clustering, repertoires with fewer than 30,000 or more than 120,000 public chains were excluded, along with four or five repertoires with anomalous nucleotide sharing. What TCRdb holds here is the immuneACCESS table cut down to in-frame rearrangements. Part of the clones is not present; checked against another copy, under half of the missing clones reflect an unresolved V gene, and the others are unexplained. V and J calls plus clone size are reproduced from that table; the DNA served to infer D and trimming. The sample includes some 190,000 clones, with 82% observed a single time. Jointly, the top ten make up 1.5% of the sample.

The junction carries 11 bases between V and J, which are trimmed by 2 bases and 0 bases respectively. The CDR3 runs 15 amino acids, cysteine and phenylalanine included. Only the CDR3 DNA is retained, 45 bases long and in frame from the first base. CDR1 and CDR2 are read off the germline V gene as MNHEY and SVGAGI. For this clone: Its antigen has not been determined. No base-level quality is on record; no much larger clone is a single base apart.

This receptor was identified in a middle-aged man in good health and CMV-seronegative. The sequenced sample consisted of PBMCs. The V gene is TRBV6-5 and the J gene is TRBJ2-7, with no D gene named confidently. The CDR3 protein is CASSYTPSRSYEQYF. The bases read TGTGCCAGCAGTTACACCCCGTCGCGCTCCTACGAGCAGTACTTC.